This TCR beta chain was profiled in a study of blood T cell repertoires in COVID-19. About the research overall: The study drew acute and convalescent COVID-19 samples from the United States, Italy and Spain. T cells, B-cell-depleted T cells, or PBMCs provided the cDNA or gDNA that served as material.

V trimming: 1 base; J trimming: 4 bases; junction bases outside the gene matches: 5. CDR3 length: 15 residues. CDR1 is LNHDA and CDR2 is SQIVND in the germline V gene (reference sequence). In the original analysis: Amplified reference gene primers provided the basis for estimating nucleated cell counts. TCRdb's copy holds only in-frame clones and misses some; the assay was immunoSEQ multiplex PCR. D and trimming were read from the DNA, whereas the V and J calls and clone size are those reported in that table. The repertoire holds 100,000 to 150,000 clones, with around 89% as singletons. It was during active infection that Seattle patients were enrolled and then longitudinally followed.

This TCR was sampled from a man in his 60s with COVID-19, enrolled during active disease. The sample consisted of peripheral blood. J is TRBJ1-1 and V is TRBV19; 8 bases line up with TRBD1. The DNA of the CDR3 is TGTGCCAGTAGTATAGCCCCGGGACAGGTCACTGAAGCTTTCTTT. It encodes CASSIAPGQVTEAFF.